One and the same sample provided the 15 T cell receptor beta chains below, sequenced in a study of OX40 agonist ivuxolimab in advanced cancers. Profiling relied on immunoSEQ multiplex PCR, and the TCRdb table lists in-frame clones only, not all of them. The data show over 40,000 clones, 85% seen once. Sample: CD4+ or CD8+ T cells sorted from blood, taken in a trial of the OX40 agonist ivuxolimab. All receptors derive from an adult with an advanced solid tumor such as melanoma, head and neck, liver or kidney cancer.

In this sample, this clone turned up a few times. The chain joins TRBV28 to TRBJ1-5, with D hard to call. The germline CDR1 and CDR2 sequences are MDHEN and SYDVKM. V lost 4 bases and J 4 bases, leaving 5 bases between the germline ends. The CDR3 is made up of 12 amino acids. The CDR3 reads CASSSPNQPQHF. CDR3 sequence (DNA): TGTGCCAGCAGTTCCCCTAATCAGCCCCAGCATTTT.

In this sample, this clone turned up a few times. The J gene is TRBJ2-5, the V gene TRBV7-2; D unclear. Germline V gene sequence: CDR1 SGHTA, CDR2 FQGNSA. The CDR3 has 18 amino acids. V lost 0 bases, J lost 2 bases, and 19 bases lay in between. DNA of the CDR3: TGTGCCAGCAGCTTAGCGTTGTTGGCAGCTTTCGTACAAGAGACCCAGTACTTC. It translates to CASSLALLAAFVQETQYF.

Judged by abundance, this clone is medium-sized (0.01 to 0.1%). The V call is TRBV29-1, the J call TRBJ1-2, with D possibly TRBD1 on 5 matching bases. Trimming took off 3 bases at V and 6 bases at J, with 20 bases between the two ends. Looked up from germline, CDR1 is SQVTM and CDR2 is ANQGSEA. This CDR3 comprises 15 residues. For the CDR3, the DNA is TGCAGCGTTGAGTCTCCGGGCAGGGTGTTCGATGGCTACACCTTC. Its translation is CSVESPGRVFDGYTF.

The chain employs TRBV5-1 and TRBJ2-1, with TRBD2 matching 8 bases. The CDR3 sequence is 15 residues long. V lost 3 bases to trimming and J lost 7 bases; unmatched junction nucleotides: 9. Germline assignment: CDR1 SGHRS and CDR2 YFSETQ. The CDR3 sequence: CASSSLAGRDNEQFF. CDR3 in DNA: TGCGCCAGCAGCTCCTTAGCGGGGAGGGATAATGAGCAGTTCTTC.

This CDR3 reads CASSLGLGYNEQFF. CDR3 bases: TGTGCCAGCAGCCTGGGACTAGGTTACAATGAGCAGTTCTTC. The chain combines TRBV11-3 with TRBJ2-1; 8 bases line up with TRBD2. In germline, CDR1 is SGHNT, CDR2 YENEEA. The CDR3 runs to 14 residues. J gave up 4 bases and V 5 bases, and 4 bases lay outside the gene matches.

This clone has a handful of counts. The gene calls are TRBV14 and TRBJ1-1; D is unclear. The germline CDR1 and CDR2 sequences are SGHDN and FVKESK. The CDR3 is 13 residues long. Trimming took off 4 bases at V and 3 bases at J, with 9 bases between the two ends. The CDR3 region is CASSPGRYTEAFF. The CDR3 region has the DNA TGTGCCAGCAGCCCTGGACGGTACACTGAAGCTTTCTTT.

The J gene is TRBJ2-1, the V gene TRBV4-2; D call uncertain. In germline, CDR1 is LGHNA, CDR2 YNFKEQ. The ends were cut back, 0 bases at V and 9 bases at J, with 9 bases in the middle. CDR3 size: 13 residues. In DNA form, the CDR3 reads TGTGCCAGCAGCCAAGATGTAATAGTTGAGCAGTTCTTC. Amino acid sequence: CASSQDVIVEQFF.

The rearrangement joins TRBV27 to TRBJ2-1, with D maybe TRBD1 (6 bases). The V gene's germline CDR1 is MNHEY and CDR2 SMNVEV (reference sequence). CDR3 length: 15 amino acids. V shed 8 bases and J shed 5 bases, with 19 bases lying between them. CDR3 residues: CASAPGHLGNNEQFF. In DNA, the CDR3 is TGTGCCAGCGCTCCGGGACACTTAGGAAACAATGAGCAGTTCTTC.

J is TRBJ1-1 and V is TRBV7-8; maybe TRBD1 (5 bases). The CDR3 has 12 residues. Germline-derived CDR1 and CDR2 are SGHVS and FQNEAQ. Trimming left V 3 bases short and J 10 bases short, with 12 bases between. CDR3 nucleotide sequence: TGTGCCAGCAGCTTTAAGACGGGGGGAGCTTTCTTT. This encodes CASSFKTGGAFF.

The V call is TRBV7-9, the J call TRBJ2-5; D unresolved. Trimming left V 4 bases short and J 5 bases short, with 20 bases between. Germline-derived CDR1 and CDR2 are SEHNR and FQNEAQ (reference sequence). The CDR3 consists of 16 residues. CDR3 region: CASSSRSRSLGETQYF. The CDR3 nucleotides read TGTGCCAGCAGCTCGCGCTCCAGGAGCCTCGGGGAGACCCAGTACTTC.

This clone came up once. V usage is TRBV28 and J usage is TRBJ2-7; 7 bases are a match to TRBD2. The CDR3 has 17 amino acids. The V gene's germline CDR1 is MDHEN and CDR2 SYDVKM. V shed 1 base and J 8 bases; nucleotides not matched to a gene: 17. CDR3 DNA: TGTGCCAGCAGTTTATTCGGGCAAGGTGAGGGACTAAGCCAGCAGTACTTC. Translation gives CASSLFGQGEGLSQQYF. Full variable domain (remainder filled in from reference TRBV28 and TRBJ2-7): DVKVTQSSRYLVKRTGEKVFLECVQDMDHENMFWYRQDPGLGLRLIYFSYDVKMKEKGDIPEGYSVSREKKERFSLILESASTNQTSMYLCASSLFGQGEGLSQQYFGPGTRLTVT.

The V call is TRBV18, the J call TRBJ2-7, with D perhaps assigned TRBD1 or TRBD2 (6 bases each). V was clipped by 0 bases and J by 5 bases, with 14 bases between them. Germline V gives CDR1 KGHSH, CDR2 LQKENI. The CDR3 contains 15 residues. CDR3 sequence: CASSPPGGNGNEQYF. The CDR3 DNA reads TGTGCCAGCTCACCACCAGGGGGGAATGGCAACGAGCAGTACTTC.

The gene calls are TRBV10-1 and TRBJ1-2; no clear D gene. The germline V gene has CDR1 WNHNN and CDR2 SYGVQD (reference sequence). This CDR3 region has 13 residues. Trimming stripped 2 bases from V and 8 bases from J, with 12 bases between. The CDR3 coding sequence is TGCGCCAGCAGTGAGACCCCTGAGTGGGGCTACACCTTC. It specifies CASSETPEWGYTF.

This chain links TRBV6-6 with TRBJ2-2; D gene unclear. V was cut by 10 bases and J by 0 bases, with 15 bases left in between. This CDR3 has 15 amino acids. CDR1 is MNHNY and CDR2 is SVGAGI in the germline V gene (reference sequence). The chain's CDR3 is CATTTATSNTGELFF. CDR3 bases: TGTGCCACCACGACGGCAACCTCGAACACCGGGGAGCTGTTTTTT.

The chain combines TRBV30 with TRBJ1-6; TRBD1 might be the D (5 bases). This CDR3 comprises 18 residues. CDR1 is GTSNPN, CDR2 SVGIG, per germline (reference sequence). Trimming took 4 bases from V and 4 from J, leaving 23 bases between them. CDR3 amino acids: CAWTSGLIGTVYNSPLHF. The CDR3 DNA is TGTGCCTGGACCTCCGGCCTTATCGGGACGGTATATAATTCACCCCTCCACTTT. Variable domain in full (rest from reference TRBV30 and TRBJ1-6): SQTIHQWPATLVQPVGSPLSLECTVEGTSNPNLYWYRQAAGRGLQLLFYSVGIGQISSEVPQNLSASRPQDRQFILSSKKLLLSDSGFYLCAWTSGLIGTVYNSPLHFGNGTRLTVT.